These T cell receptor beta chains were read from a single sample in a study of radiation and T cells in renal cell carcinoma. Using immunoSEQ multiplex PCR, the repertoire was profiled, and TCRdb retains in-frame clones only, with some absent. This table has around 95,000 clones, around 84% appearing once. Material: blood, obtained from a patient whose treatment included radiotherapy and nephrectomy. These receptors were collected from a man in his 60s with renal cell carcinoma. The CDR3 runs from the conserved cysteine through the conserved F or W. A D gene is named only where the DNA matches it firmly. The size entry is marked missing in some rows and otherwise reads once, few, many or a size class.

abundance	v_gene	d_gene	j_gene	CDR3nt	CDR3aa
NA	TRBV4-3	TRBD1	TRBJ2-7	TGCGCCAGCAGCCAAGGACGGACAGGCTCCTACGAGCAGTACTTC	CASSQGRTGSYEQYF
NA	TRBV28	NA	TRBJ2-7	TGTGCCAGCAGTTTCAGGCGGGAAGTTTTCGAGCAGTACTTC	CASSFRREVFEQYF
NA	TRBV6-1	TRBD2	TRBJ2-2	TGTGCCAGCACGAGCCTAGCGGGTACCGGGGAGCTGTTTTTT	CASTSLAGTGELFF
NA	TRBV27	NA	TRBJ2-7	TGTGCCAGCAGTTTATCTGGCGGGTACGAGCAGTACTTC	CASSLSGGYEQYF
NA	TRBV18	NA	TRBJ2-2	TGTGCCAGCTCACCAAGCGGGCCGAACACCGGGGAGCTGTTTTTT	CASSPSGPNTGELFF
once	TRBV5-1	NA	TRBJ2-7	TGCGCCAGCAGTTTGAGTTGGGGTTTGGAGCAGTACTTC	CASSLSWGLEQYF
NA	TRBV7-2	NA	TRBJ2-7	TGTGCCAGCAGTAGGGCGGGCCCACCCGAGCAGTACTTC	CASSRAGPPEQYF
NA	TRBV27	NA	TRBJ1-5	TGTGCCAGCAGTCGTTCCAATCAGCCCCAGCATTTT	CASSRSNQPQHF
NA	TRBV19	TRBD1	TRBJ2-7	TGTGCCAGTAGTATAGGCGCGGGACAGGGAGACTACTACGAGCAGTACTTC	CASSIGAGQGDYYEQYF
NA	TRBV7-8	NA	TRBJ2-3	TGTGCCAGCAGCCCCTGGACGGTAAAAAGCACAGATACGCAGTATTTT	CASSPWTVKSTDTQYF
NA	TRBV7-7	TRBD2	TRBJ2-2	TGTGCCAGCAAACAGGGACTAGCGGGAGTATCCACCGGGGAGCTGTTTTTT	CASKQGLAGVSTGELFF
NA	TRBV7-2	TRBD1	TRBJ2-5	TGTGCCAGCAGCTTCGACAGGGGTCCGCAAGAGACCCAGTACTTC	CASSFDRGPQETQYF